This T cell receptor (beta chain) was obtained from a study of blood T cells in healthy people across ages. The CDR3 loop spans 18 amino acids. Germline loops: CDR1 MNHEY, CDR2 SVGAGI. Losses at the gene ends were 1 base for V and 2 bases for J; bases not matched to a gene: 6. A sample-barcoded 5' primer and a J-beta primer mix were used in a second PCR of about 6 to 12 cycles. TCRdb used MiXCR to reprocess the 5' RACE reads, holding one entry per CDR3 protein. Of hundreds of thousands of distinct CDR3 sequences in the sample, 35% to 50% were seen once. Sequenced: blood. This clonotype was obtained from an elderly man in good health. The chain employs TRBV6-5 and TRBJ2-2; 11 nucleotides line up with TRBD1. This CDR3 reads CASSYLHWTGGNTGELFF. In nucleotides, the CDR3 is TGTGCCAGCAGTTACTTGCACTGGACAGGGGGCAACACCGGGGAGCTGTTTTTT.